One sample yielded the 32 T cell receptor beta chains listed below, sequenced in a study of PD-1 blockade in classical Hodgkin lymphoma. Some clones are missing from TCRdb's copy, which holds only in-frame ones; the method was immunoSEQ multiplex PCR. The sample holds about 28,000 clones; around four fifths are singletons and the top ten take around 16%. As to time point: cycle 4 day 1 (C4D1), after less than seven weeks of nivolumab. Relapse after autologous stem cell transplantation occurred in every patient, and brentuximab vedotin exposure varied. Sequenced here: peripheral blood mononuclear cells (PBMCs), sampled before the fourth cycle of nivolumab. These receptors all come from a human donor with classical Hodgkin lymphoma.

This chain joins TRBV5-1 and TRBJ2-1; 9 nucleotides agree with TRBD2. The junction had 7 bases not matched to a gene; V was cut back by 1 base and J by 5 bases. The germline CDR1 and CDR2 sequences are SGHRS and YFSETQ. The CDR3 sequence is 16 residues long. As DNA, the CDR3 is TGCGCCAGCAGCTTGATTCCGGGACTAGCAGACAATGAGCAGTTCTTC. This encodes CASSLIPGLADNEQFF.

The CDR3 region has the DNA TGTGCCAGCAGCCCCCTGGACGGTAGCAATCAGCCCCAGCATTTT. Translated, it gives CASSPLDGSNQPQHF. The chain combines TRBV6-5 with TRBJ1-5; no clear D gene. Germline CDR1 reads MNHEY; CDR2 reads SVGAGI. V was clipped by 6 bases and J by 0 bases, with 12 bases between them. CDR3 length: 15 residues.

V gene TRBV19 combines with J gene TRBJ1-1; no reliable D call. The CDR3 totals 13 residues. V was shortened by 3 bases and J by 0 bases, with 5 bases between the two germline ends. Germline values: CDR1 LNHDA, CDR2 SQIVND (reference sequence). CDR3 sequence: CASSIRLNTEAFF. The DNA of the CDR3 is TGTGCCAGTAGTATCAGGTTGAACACTGAAGCTTTCTTT.

The chain carries TRBV19 and TRBJ2-3, with D uncertain. The CDR3 runs 13 residues. Per germline, CDR1 LNHDA and CDR2 SQIVND (reference sequence). V was cut by 3 bases and J by 0 bases, with 4 bases left in between. For the CDR3, the DNA is TGTGCCAGTAGTATGGGGAGCACAGATACGCAGTATTTT. It is translated as CASSMGSTDTQYF.

The table lists this clone with a count of one. The CDR3 region is CASSSRLLNTEAFF. CDR3 DNA sequence: TGTGCCAGCAGTTCAAGACTCCTGAACACTGAAGCTTTCTTT. This sequence joins TRBV6-5 and TRBJ1-1, with no clear D. The V gene's germline CDR1 is MNHEY and CDR2 SVGAGI. The CDR3 extends over 14 amino acids. Trimming cost V 4 bases and J 0 bases, with 9 bases left between them.

The rearrangement joins TRBV7-6 to TRBJ1-2; possible D gene TRBD1, 5 bases. This CDR3 region has 17 residues. The V end lost 3 bases, the J end lost 4 bases, and 21 bases lay between the germline ends. The germline gives CDR1 SGHVS, CDR2 FNYEAQ. CDR3 protein: CASSLGSSGPGGYGYTF. DNA for the CDR3: TGTGCCAGCAGCTTGGGGTCTTCAGGGCCGGGGGGCTATGGCTACACCTTC.

V gene TRBV10-1 combines with J gene TRBJ2-3, with TRBD2 matching 7 bases. This CDR3 has 17 residues. V dropped 2 bases and J dropped 2; count of bases not matched to a gene: 10. Germline V lookup: CDR1 WNHNN, CDR2 SYGVQD (reference sequence). The CDR3 reads CASSEARSGATTDTQYF. CDR3 DNA: TGCGCCAGCAGTGAGGCCCGGAGCGGGGCTACCACAGATACGCAGTATTTT.

The rearrangement links TRBV19 to TRBJ1-1; the D is unclear. Trimming left V 0 bases short and J 4 bases short, with 9 bases between. The CDR3 has 14 residues. CDR1 is LNHDA and CDR2 is SQIVND in the germline V gene (reference sequence). CDR3 in amino acids: CASSIDGARTEAFF. The CDR3 DNA reads as TGTGCCAGTAGTATAGATGGCGCTCGCACTGAAGCTTTCTTT.

The CDR3 loop is CASSRSTLTSYEQYF. CDR3 DNA: TGTGCCAGCAGCCGCAGCACCTTAACGTCCTACGAGCAGTACTTC. J is TRBJ2-7 and V is TRBV4-2; D is uncertain. This CDR3 contains 15 residues. The germline gives CDR1 LGHNA, CDR2 YNFKEQ. V was cut by 4 bases and J by 1 base, with 14 bases left in between.

This chain joins TRBV6-1 and TRBJ2-7; weak D call: TRBD1 (6 bases). Germline-derived CDR1 and CDR2 are MNHNS and SASEGT. The CDR3 length is 11 residues. V was clipped by 7 bases and J by 3 bases, with 7 bases between them. DNA for the CDR3: TGTGCCAGCAACAGGGTCTACGAGCAGTACTTC. Translated: CASNRVYEQYF.

V usage is TRBV5-4 and J usage is TRBJ1-6; TRBD1 might be the D (5 bases). From germline, CDR1 is SGHNT and CDR2 YYREEE (reference sequence). The germline V and J ends were trimmed by 4 bases and 0 bases, with 11 bases remaining between them. This CDR3 spans 16 amino acids. CDR3 in DNA: TGTGCCAGCAGCAACAGGAAGAGCTCCTATAATTCACCCCTCCACTTT. It codes for CASSNRKSSYNSPLHF.

The V and J genes are TRBV19 and TRBJ1-6, with a tentative D call TRBD1 (6 bases). Germline lookup yields CDR1 LNHDA and CDR2 SQIVND (reference sequence). V lost 3 bases, J lost 8 bases, and 14 bases lay in between. The CDR3 is 15 amino acids. The CDR3 here is CASSISGASDSPLHF. As DNA, the CDR3 is TGTGCCAGTAGTATTTCGGGGGCTTCTGATTCACCCCTCCACTTT.

V is TRBV18 and J is TRBJ2-3; 10 nucleotides match TRBD2. Germline loops: CDR1 KGHSH, CDR2 LQKENI. The junction had 5 bases not matched to a gene; V was cut back by 4 bases and J by 1 base. The length of the CDR3 is 16 residues. The CDR3 sequence is CASSRNLAGGTDTQYF. CDR3 in DNA: TGTGCCAGCTCACGTAACCTAGCGGGGGGCACAGATACGCAGTATTTT.

This clone was seen more than once but under ten times. The J gene is TRBJ2-5, the V gene TRBV11-2; 11 nucleotides align to TRBD1. CDR3 length: 13 residues. J lost 9 bases, V lost 5 bases, and 5 bases had no gene match. CDR1 is SGHAT and CDR2 is FQNNGV in the germline V gene. CDR3 loop: CASSQGQGGAQYF. CDR3 DNA sequence: TGTGCCAGCAGCCAGGGACAGGGGGGGGCCCAGTACTTC.

The chain's CDR3 is CASQSHQSSGNTIYF. CDR3 nucleotide sequence: TGTGCCAGTCAATCACACCAATCCTCTGGAAACACCATATATTTT. The gene calls are TRBV6-6 and TRBJ1-3; no clear D gene. The V gene lost 9 bases and the J gene lost 0 bases, with 15 bases spanning the gap. Germline V gene sequence: CDR1 MNHNY, CDR2 SVGAGI (reference sequence). This CDR3 region has 15 residues.

This clone was counted only a few times. The chain is built from TRBV5-8 and TRBJ1-5, with TRBD1 identical over 7 bases. CDR3 length: 14 amino acids. Germline lookup yields CDR1 SGHTS and CDR2 YDEGEE. The ends lost 5 bases at V and 5 bases at J; junction bases unmatched: 7. The CDR3 DNA reads TGTGCCAGCAGTTCCGGGACAGTAGATCAGCCCCAGCATTTT. Protein: CASSSGTVDQPQHF.

V gene TRBV6-5 combines with J gene TRBJ2-3, with D possibly being TRBD1 (6 bases). Germline V gene sequence: CDR1 MNHEY, CDR2 SVGAGI. The CDR3 is 13 residues long. Trimming cost V 3 bases and J 6 bases, with 10 bases left between them. In DNA, the CDR3 is TGTGCCAGCAGTTATCTTCAGGGGGATACGCAGTATTTT. As protein: CASSYLQGDTQYF.

The table lists this clone with a count of one. This chain links TRBV6-4 with TRBJ2-7; tentative D call: TRBD1 (6 bases). V was cut by 5 bases and J by 5 bases, with 16 bases left in between. CDR1 and CDR2 from the germline V gene are MRHNA and SNTAGT. This CDR3 has 14 amino acids. CDR3 region: CASSPTGAWDEQYF. The CDR3 DNA is TGTGCCAGCAGTCCGACAGGAGCCTGGGACGAGCAGTACTTC.

The chain joins TRBV29-1 to TRBJ2-1, with TRBD2 matching 9 bases. The germline gives CDR1 SQVTM, CDR2 ANQGSEA. With 5 bases clipped from V and 5 bases from J, the junction kept 1 base outside the gene matches. This CDR3 has 12 amino acids. CDR3 sequence reads: CSVKREDNEQFF. CDR3 DNA sequence: TGCAGCGTTAAGCGGGAGGACAATGAGCAGTTCTTC.

The J gene is TRBJ2-1, the V gene TRBV14; 8 bases agree with TRBD2. CDR1 and CDR2 from the germline V gene are SGHDN and FVKESK. Losses at the gene ends were 2 bases for V and 6 bases for J; bases not matched to a gene: 12. The CDR3 loop spans 17 amino acids. The CDR3 region is CASSQSAPGLVLNEQFF. The CDR3 region has the DNA TGTGCCAGCAGCCAATCCGCCCCGGGACTAGTCCTCAATGAGCAGTTCTTC.

The genes are TRBV19 and TRBJ2-6; 11 bases fit TRBD2. This CDR3 contains 16 residues. Germline V gene sequence: CDR1 LNHDA, CDR2 SQIVND (reference sequence). Unmatched junction bases numbered 3, after V lost 8 bases and J lost 0 bases. The CDR3 DNA sequence: TGTGCCAGTGCTACTAGCGGGAGCTCTGGGGCCAACGTCCTGACTTTC. This encodes CASATSGSSGANVLTF.

This chain links TRBV6-1 with TRBJ1-3, with TRBD1 matching 10 bases. The V segment lost 8 bases and the J segment 4 bases; nucleotides outside the gene matches: 2. This CDR3 is 13 amino acids long. Germline V lookup: CDR1 MNHNS, CDR2 SASEGT. The CDR3 DNA follows: TGTGCCAGCTCGACAGGGGGCGGAAACACCATATATTTT. Amino acid sequence: CASSTGGGNTIYF.

The CDR3 region has the DNA TGTGCCAGCAGCTTAGGGGCAGCTACCTACGAGCAGTACTTC. It is translated as CASSLGAATYEQYF. This sequence joins TRBV7-8 and TRBJ2-5, with D hard to call. Near its end, the DNA agrees better with TRBJ2-7, so the J call may be wrong. CDR3 length: 14 residues. Germline V gene lookup returns CDR1 SGHVS and CDR2 FQNEAQ.

This rearrangement joins TRBV5-1 to TRBJ1-1; the D is unclear. CDR1 is SGHRS, CDR2 YFSETQ, per germline. The CDR3 loop spans 13 amino acids. V was clipped by 6 bases and J by 4 bases, with 13 bases between them. CDR3 protein: CASKKDASTEAFF. The CDR3 region has the DNA TGCGCCAGCAAAAAAGATGCGAGCACTGAAGCTTTCTTT.

The chain combines TRBV13 with TRBJ2-1; D might be TRBD2 (6 bases). V was shortened by 4 bases and J by 0 bases, with 13 bases between the two germline ends. The CDR3 consists of 16 residues. CDR1 and CDR2 (germline): PRHDT, FYEKMQ (reference sequence). CDR3 nucleotides: TGTGCCAGCAGCTCACTGCTAGCGAGCTCCTACAATGAGCAGTTCTTC. Translation: CASSSLLASSYNEQFF.

J is TRBJ1-5 and V is TRBV19; D perhaps matches TRBD1 (5 bases). Germline V gives CDR1 LNHDA, CDR2 SQIVND (reference sequence). CDR3 length: 14 amino acids. Trimming took 5 bases from V and 6 from J, leaving 14 bases between them. The CDR3 spells CASSLLGVGQPQHF. In DNA, the CDR3 is TGTGCCAGTAGTCTGCTGGGGGTGGGTCAGCCCCAGCATTTT.

The chain has TRBV6-4 and TRBJ2-3; TRBD2 aligns across 12 bases. The CDR3 extends over 15 amino acids. J lost 4 bases, V lost 5 bases, and 4 bases had no gene match. Germline values: CDR1 MRHNA, CDR2 SNTAGT. The CDR3 protein is CASSMTSGSADTQYF. CDR3 DNA sequence: TGTGCCAGCAGTATGACTAGCGGGAGCGCAGATACGCAGTATTTT.

This clone was counted a few times. The V and J genes are TRBV7-8 and TRBJ1-1, with D hard to call. CDR3 size: 12 residues. CDR1 and CDR2 from the germline V gene are SGHVS and FQNEAQ. Deletions cut 4 bases from V and 5 bases from J, with 8 bases between. The CDR3, as DNA: TGTGCCAGCAGCTCTATATGGACTGAAGCTTTCTTT. This encodes CASSSIWTEAFF. The full variable domain, rest sourced from reference TRBV7-8 and TRBJ1-1, is GAGVSQSPRYKVAKRGQDVALRCDPISGHVSLFWYQQALGQGPEFLTYFQNEAQLDKSGLPSDRFFAERPEGSVSTLKIQRTQQEDSAVYLCASSSIWTEAFFGQGTRLTVV.

The V and J genes are TRBV5-1 and TRBJ2-3, with TRBD2 matching 11 bases. The CDR3 loop spans 15 amino acids. Germline lookup yields CDR1 SGHRS and CDR2 YFSETQ. J lost 6 bases, V lost 2 bases, and 5 bases had no gene match. In nucleotides, the CDR3 is TGCGCCAGCAGCTTCACTAGCGGGAGTATGGATACGCAGTATTTT. Translation gives CASSFTSGSMDTQYF.

The chain links TRBV28 to TRBJ1-5, with D perhaps matching TRBD1 (6 bases). CDR1 and CDR2 (germline): MDHEN, SYDVKM. V lost 6 bases, J lost 6 bases, and 15 bases lay in between. The CDR3 spans 14 residues. The CDR3 loop is CASSLIPQGQPQHF. The CDR3 DNA sequence: TGTGCCAGCAGCCTTATACCACAGGGTCAGCCCCAGCATTTT.

The genes are TRBV6-1 and TRBJ2-6; D is ambiguous. CDR3 length: 12 amino acids. The V end was cut by 7 bases, the J end by 0 bases, with 1 base between. Germline CDR1 reads MNHNS; CDR2 reads SASEGT. This chain's CDR3 is CASNSGANVLTF. DNA for the CDR3: TGTGCCAGCAACTCTGGGGCCAACGTCCTGACTTTC.

The CDR3 nucleotides read TGTGCCAGCAGCTTAGAACCCAGAGAGGGGCCCCAGCATTTT. Encoded protein: CASSLEPREGPQHF. This sequence joins TRBV7-9 and TRBJ1-5; D is unresolved. CDR1 is SEHNR, CDR2 FQNEAQ, per germline (reference sequence). The V and J ends lost 1 base and 9 bases respectively, with 13 bases between them. CDR3 length: 14 amino acids.